Listed here are 32 T cell receptor beta chains from one sample, sequenced in a study of blood T cell repertoires in COVID-19. Generated by immunoSEQ multiplex PCR, the TCRdb table keeps only in-frame clones and is missing some. The table includes 200,000 to 250,000 clones, about 80% detected once. Material for sequencing was PBMCs or T cells enriched from blood (not recorded which). These receptors all come from a woman between 50 and 59 years old who had been exposed to COVID-19.

The chain combines TRBV5-4 with TRBJ1-6; perhaps TRBD1 as D (5 bases). The CDR3 is made up of 15 amino acids. Germline assignment: CDR1 SGHNT and CDR2 YYREEE (reference sequence). V lost 4 bases and J 7 bases, leaving 15 bases between the germline ends. The CDR3 spells CASSPRQSDNSPLHF. The CDR3 nucleotides are TGTGCCAGCAGCCCTCGACAGAGCGACAATTCACCCCTCCACTTT.

V gene TRBV3-1 (or the pseudogene TRBV3-2) combines with J gene TRBJ2-4; 8 nucleotides align to TRBD2. Germline CDR1 is LGHDT and CDR2 is YNNKEL (reference sequence). This CDR3 spans 13 amino acids. Trimming at V came to 6 bases and at J to 6 bases, leaving 4 bases not matched to a gene. In nucleotides, the CDR3 is TGTGCCAGCAGTAACAGCGGGGGAAACATTCAGTACTTC. It is translated as CASSNSGGNIQYF.

J is TRBJ1-1 and V is TRBV9; weak D call: TRBD1 (6 bases). Germline V CDR1 and CDR2: SGDLS, YYNGEE. V shed 0 bases and J shed 2 bases, with 11 bases lying between them. The CDR3 extends over 15 amino acids. CDR3 loop: CASSVEPGANTEAFF. The CDR3 coding sequence is TGTGCCAGCAGCGTAGAGCCAGGGGCCAACACTGAAGCTTTCTTT.

This clone was recorded only once. J is TRBJ2-1 and V is TRBV28, with a possible D match to TRBD1 (6 bases). Trimming stripped 7 bases from V and 7 bases from J, with 14 bases between. This CDR3 is built from 13 residues. The germline CDR1 and CDR2 sequences are MDHEN and SYDVKM. The CDR3 DNA reads TGTGCCAGCACCCTGACAGGCGCGAATGAGCAGTTCTTC. It yields the protein CASTLTGANEQFF.

The chain employs TRBV10-3 and TRBJ1-2, with 8 bases aligning to TRBD1. CDR3 length equals 16 residues. Germline loops: CDR1 ENHRY, CDR2 SYGVKD. J was trimmed by 8 bases and V by 1 base; bases with no gene match: 12. CDR3 nucleotide sequence: TGTGCCATCAGTGAGTTCGGGACAGGCGATGGTTCGGGCTACACCTTC. Amino acids: CAISEFGTGDGSGYTF.

The V and J genes are TRBV5-1 and TRBJ2-1; 9 bases are a match to TRBD2. Per the germline V gene, CDR1 is SGHRS and CDR2 is YFSETQ. The CDR3 covers 15 residues. Trimming at V came to 2 bases and at J to 7 bases, leaving 7 bases not matched to a gene. The CDR3 nucleotides are TGCGCCAGCAGCTTTTTGGGCGGGGGGGCGAATGAGCAGTTCTTC. Its protein is CASSFLGGGANEQFF. The entire variable domain, with the rest obtained from reference TRBV5-1 and TRBJ2-1, is as follows: KAGVTQTPRYLIKTRGQQVTLSCSPISGHRSVSWYQQTPGQGLQFLFEYFSETQRNKGNFPGRFSGRQFSNSRSEMNVSTLELGDSALYLCASSFLGGGANEQFFGPGTRLTVL.

V usage is TRBV12-3 or TRBV12-4 and J usage is TRBJ1-3; D gene uncertain. Trimming shortened V by 11 bases and J by 3 bases, and 14 bases separated the two germline ends. The CDR3 runs 13 residues. This CDR3 is CAGRAALGNTIYF. The CDR3 DNA reads TGTGCCGGGAGGGCAGCCCTTGGAAACACCATATATTTT.

The rearrangement links TRBV4-1 to TRBJ1-5; the D is unclear. Germline V gene sequence: CDR1 MGHRA, CDR2 YSYEKL. V was pared by 0 bases and J by 4 bases, with 7 bases between. The CDR3 loop spans 14 amino acids. CDR3 residues: CASSQDYGNQPQHF. The CDR3 nucleotides are TGCGCCAGCAGCCAAGATTACGGGAATCAGCCCCAGCATTTT.

The chain is built from TRBV6-1 and TRBJ1-2; D not resolved. Trimming removed 0 bases at V and 2 bases at J, with 16 bases between. Germline CDR1 is MNHNS and CDR2 is SASEGT. CDR3 size: 17 residues. The DNA of the CDR3 is TGTGCCAGCAGTGAAGCGCTTCTGGGAGGGCGAAACTATGGCTACACCTTC. Its translation: CASSEALLGGRNYGYTF.

V is TRBV6-2 or TRBV6-3 and J is TRBJ2-2; TRBD2 agrees at 10 bases. Trimming removed 2 bases from V and 6 bases from J; junction bases left unmatched: 3. CDR1 MNHEY and CDR2 SVGEGT come from the germline V gene. The CDR3 totals 15 residues. The CDR3 loop is CASSYERGGPGELFF. The CDR3 DNA sequence: TGTGCCAGCAGTTACGAGCGGGGGGGCCCCGGGGAGCTGTTTTTT.

The rearrangement links TRBV6-2 or TRBV6-3 to TRBJ1-2; 7 positions agree with TRBD1. Germline trimming cut 6 bases from V and 4 bases from J; bases unmatched to any gene: 2. CDR1 is MNHEY, CDR2 SVGEGT, per germline. The CDR3 is 12 residues long. This CDR3 is CASSRDSYGYTF. Written as DNA, the CDR3 is TGTGCCAGCAGCCGGGACAGCTATGGCTACACCTTC.

The genes are TRBV11-2 and TRBJ2-5; a weak D match, TRBD2 (6 bases). CDR3 length: 15 residues. Germline-derived CDR1 and CDR2 are SGHAT and FQNNGV. V was pared by 0 bases and J by 3 bases, with 11 bases between. This CDR3 is CASSLDVGTEETQYF. In DNA form, the CDR3 reads TGTGCCAGCAGCTTAGATGTTGGGACTGAAGAGACCCAGTACTTC.

The gene calls are TRBV3-1 (or the pseudogene TRBV3-2) and TRBJ1-1, with D uncertain. The V gene's germline CDR1 is LGHDT and CDR2 YNNKEL (reference sequence). V was trimmed by 2 bases and J by 8 bases, leaving 9 bases between them. CDR3 length: 12 amino acids. The DNA of the CDR3 is TGTGCCAGCAGCCAACCGGGTCGAGAAGCTTTCTTT. Amino acid sequence: CASSQPGREAFF.

CDR3: CASTERVQGSGYTF. Written as DNA, the CDR3 is TGTGCCAGCACCGAACGGGTCCAGGGAAGTGGCTACACCTTC. The J gene is TRBJ1-2, the V gene TRBV2; possible D gene TRBD1, 5 bases. The CDR3 totals 14 residues. With 7 bases removed from V and 7 bases from J, the gap between germline ends came to 19 bases. CDR1 is SNHLY and CDR2 is FYNNEI in the germline V gene.

This clone was counted only a few times. The chain joins TRBV19 to TRBJ1-3; weak D call: TRBD1 (5 bases). Germline CDR1 and CDR2: LNHDA and SQIVND (reference sequence). The CDR3 loop spans 12 amino acids. V lost 9 bases and J lost 4, with 10 bases in between. The CDR3 DNA is TGTGCCAGCATGACAGACGGAAACACCATATATTTT. Encoded protein: CASMTDGNTIYF.

On this clone: Other DNA sequences from this sample encode an identical CDR3 as well. The chain couples TRBV29-1 to TRBJ1-1; weak D call: TRBD1 (5 bases). The CDR3 consists of 12 residues. V was shortened by 6 bases and J by 4 bases, with 12 bases between the two germline ends. CDR1 and CDR2 (germline): SQVTM, ANQGSEA. In DNA form, the CDR3 reads TGCAGCGTAGTGCGGGGGGGCACTGAAGCTTTCTTT. This encodes CSVVRGGTEAFF.

This chain connects TRBV7-6 to TRBJ2-3; 10 nucleotides agree with TRBD2. V shed 5 bases and J 3 bases; nucleotides not matched to a gene: 8. The CDR3 extends over 16 amino acids. Germline V lookup: CDR1 SGHVS, CDR2 FNYEAQ. CDR3 sequence (DNA): TGTGCCAGCAGCAGAGCCTTAGCGGGGGGAACAGATACGCAGTATTTT. Translating it yields CASSRALAGGTDTQYF.

This clone was seen a few times. CDR3 loop: CASSPRPAGELFF. The CDR3 coding sequence is TGTGCCAGCTCACCGAGGCCGGCCGGGGAGCTGTTTTTT. This sequence joins TRBV18 and TRBJ2-2, with D unresolved. This CDR3 is 13 amino acids long. Germline V gives CDR1 KGHSH, CDR2 LQKENI. V was cut by 3 bases and J by 6 bases, with 8 bases left in between.

The chain employs TRBV30 and TRBJ1-3, with D possibly matching TRBD1 (6 bases). Germline V CDR1 and CDR2: GTSNPN, SVGIG (reference sequence). There are 14 residues in the CDR3. V lost 3 bases, J lost 4 bases, and 13 bases lay in between. CDR3: CAWSKGGSGNTIYF. CDR3 nucleotide sequence: TGTGCCTGGAGCAAAGGGGGATCGGGAAACACCATATATTTT.

This chain uses TRBV10-3 with TRBJ1-1; D remains unclear. CDR1 and CDR2 (germline): ENHRY, SYGVKD. V was pared by 4 bases and J by 3 bases, with 24 bases between. CDR3 length: 18 amino acids. The CDR3 DNA follows: TGTGCCATCAGTGCTGAGTTCGGGTTACGACCGAAGGACACTGAAGCTTTCTTT. Amino acids: CAISAEFGLRPKDTEAFF.

In its sample, this clone was seen a few times. The V and J genes are TRBV9 and TRBJ2-1; tentatively, D is TRBD2 (5 bases). CDR1 and CDR2 (germline): SGDLS, YYNGEE. The length of the CDR3 is 16 residues. V was clipped by 4 bases and J by 2 bases, with 16 bases between them. The CDR3 sequence is CASSPRGNSPYNEQFF. CDR3 DNA sequence: TGTGCCAGCAGCCCTAGAGGGAATTCCCCCTACAATGAGCAGTTCTTC.

V is TRBV4-3 and J is TRBJ2-1; unclear D gene. V lost 2 bases to trimming and J lost 0 bases, with 17 bases between them. Germline CDR1 reads LGHNA; CDR2 reads YSLEER. The CDR3 runs to 18 residues. This CDR3 reads CASSQLWQSASSYNEQFF. The CDR3 nucleotides read TGCGCCAGCAGCCAACTTTGGCAAAGCGCGTCCTCCTACAATGAGCAGTTCTTC.

V is TRBV7-2 and J is TRBJ2-2; the D gene is possibly TRBD1 (6 bases). V lost 6 bases and J 8 bases, leaving 16 bases between the germline ends. The germline gives CDR1 SGHTA, CDR2 FQGNSA. The CDR3 loop spans 14 amino acids. CDR3 nucleotides: TGTGCCAGCAGTTACACCCGAACAGGGGGGGAGCTGTTTTTT. This translates into CASSYTRTGGELFF.

Comments on this clone: The junction does not match germline at one end; this may be a read error. J is TRBJ1-1 and V is TRBV6-5, with 8 nucleotides matching TRBD1. Per the germline V gene, CDR1 is MNHEY and CDR2 is SVGAGI. The CDR3 is made up of 13 amino acids. CDR3 in amino acids: CACRGHGDTEAFF. The CDR3 DNA reads TGTGCCTGCAGGGGGCATGGTGACACTGAAGCTTTCTTT.

On this clone: Other DNA sequences in the same sample also yield this CDR3. The chain employs TRBV12-3 or TRBV12-4 and TRBJ1-1, with 11 nucleotides matching TRBD1. The CDR3 loop spans 13 amino acids. After removal of 8 bases from V and 5 bases from J, the junction contained 4 bases not matched to a gene. DNA of the CDR3: TGTGCCAGCGGACAGGGGGCGCGAACTGAAGCTTTCTTT. This codes for CASGQGARTEAFF.

The gene calls are TRBV4-3 and TRBJ2-3; maybe TRBD1 (5 bases). Germline-derived CDR1 and CDR2 are LGHNA and YSLEER. V lost 4 bases and J lost 4, with 21 bases in between. The CDR3 is 17 amino acids. CDR3 coding DNA: TGCGCCAGCAGCCTACGGGTGCGCGCAGGGAACGCAGATACGCAGTATTTT. It yields the protein CASSLRVRAGNADTQYF.

This sequence joins TRBV5-1 and TRBJ1-3; D remains ambiguous. The CDR3 covers 15 residues. V was cut by 0 bases and J by 0 bases, with 7 bases left in between. The germline V gene encodes CDR1 SGHRS and CDR2 YFSETQ. The CDR3 sequence: CASSLDQFSGNTIYF. Written as DNA, the CDR3 is TGCGCCAGCAGCTTGGATCAGTTCTCTGGAAACACCATATATTTT.

This chain uses TRBV5-6 with TRBJ2-7, with D perhaps TRBD1 (5 bases). The V end lost 5 bases, the J end lost 6 bases, and 15 bases lay between the germline ends. Germline V lookup: CDR1 SGHDT, CDR2 YYEEEE. This CDR3 has 13 residues. The CDR3 DNA reads TGTGCCAGCAGTTTTCAGGGCACTTTCGAGCAGTACTTC. It translates to CASSFQGTFEQYF.

Notes on this clone: Other DNA sequences of this sample code for an identical CDR3. This chain links TRBV12-3 or TRBV12-4 with TRBJ2-7, with D perhaps TRBD2 (5 bases). The V end lost 3 bases, the J end lost 6 bases, and 9 bases lay between the germline ends. The CDR3 sequence is 12 residues long. CDR3 DNA: TGTGCCAGCAGTTTCGGTGAGGGCGAGCAGTACTTC. Amino acids: CASSFGEGEQYF.

This chain connects TRBV2 to TRBJ2-3, with 9 bases fitting TRBD2. The trim removed 9 bases at V and 5 bases at J, leaving 6 bases unmatched. Germline CDR1 and CDR2: SNHLY and FYNNEI. The CDR3 is 13 amino acids. As DNA, the CDR3 is TGTGCCAGTCTCTTTAGCGGGGGAGATACGCAGTATTTT. It encodes CASLFSGGDTQYF. The whole variable domain, remainder taken from reference TRBV2 and TRBJ2-3, is EPEVTQTPSHQVTQMGQEVILRCVPISNHLYFYWYRQILGQKVEFLVSFYNNEISEKSEIFDDQFSVERPDGSNFTLKIRSTKLEDSAMYFCASLFSGGDTQYFGPGTRLTVL.

A remark on this clone: Germline and junction disagree at one end, which may indicate a read error. This chain joins TRBV7-8 and TRBJ2-1; D might be TRBD1 (7 bases). The germline V gene has CDR1 SGHVS and CDR2 FQNEAQ. This CDR3 is 11 amino acids long. The CDR3 nucleotides are TGTGCCAGCAGCCGTGGGGCAGGGGGGCTCTTC. Protein: CASSRGAGGLF.

This clone was found once. The chain has TRBV25-1 and TRBJ1-6, with TRBD1 identical over 7 bases. The germline gives CDR1 MGHDK, CDR2 SYGVNS. Trimming took 8 bases from V and 6 from J; bases not matched to a gene: 7. The CDR3 has 14 amino acids. The CDR3 DNA sequence: TGTGCCAGCCGGGGAACAGGGGCTAATTCACCCCTCCACTTT. Translated: CASRGTGANSPLHF.